Listed here is a single T cell receptor (beta chain). This record belongs to a study of blood T cell repertoires in COVID-19. Study context: Specimens from acute and convalescent COVID-19 originated in the United States, Italy and Spain.

The repertoire was sequenced with immunoSEQ multiplex PCR; TCRdb's copy has only in-frame clones and lacks some. The table lists about 130,000 clones, approximately 85% of them singletons. The CDR3 covers 15 residues. Trimming left V 0 bases short and J 2 bases short, with 7 bases between. Looked up from germline, CDR1 is SGHNT and CDR2 is YENEEA. The chain combines TRBV11-3 with TRBJ2-2, with TRBD2 as a possible D gene (5 bases). This sequence was found in a woman older than 75 with COVID-19, enrolled during active disease. The sequenced sample was peripheral blood. The CDR3 protein is CASSLDGLNTGELFF. In DNA form, the CDR3 reads TGTGCCAGCAGCTTAGATGGACTTAACACCGGGGAGCTGTTTTTT.